Shown below are 32 T cell receptor beta chains from a single sample sequenced in a study of persistence of HIV-infected CD4 T cells. Nonspecific anti-CD3/anti-CD28 bead stimulation represents the broad CD4+ T cell repertoire. Sorting of responding CD4+ T cells relied on upregulated CD40 ligand together with CD69. This was the immunoSEQ version 4 assay in survey mode. Assay used: immunoSEQ multiplex PCR; TCRdb lists only in-frame clones, some missing. The sample has 40,000 or so clones, 88% seen once. No antigen has been assigned to these receptors. The sequenced sample was CD4+ T cells sorted from PBMCs after roughly 18-hour stimulation, obtained from a patient who received antiretroviral therapy. These receptors were collected from an adult woman with HIV who was CMV-seropositive.

This clone has just one count. The chain uses TRBV2 and TRBJ2-4; the D gene is possibly TRBD2 (6 bases). Germline V gene sequence: CDR1 SNHLY, CDR2 FYNNEI. This CDR3 has 13 residues. V lost 6 bases and J lost 12, with 18 bases in between. In DNA, the CDR3 is TGTGCCAGCAGAGGGACTTTTCTTTTGGGTCAGTACTTC. Its protein product is CASRGTFLLGQYF.

A single count supports this clone. The J gene is TRBJ1-2, the V gene TRBV10-3, with D hard to call. The CDR3 length is 10 residues. Germline-derived CDR1 and CDR2 are ENHRY and SYGVKD. The V end lost 8 bases, the J end lost 3 bases, and 4 bases lay between the germline ends. The CDR3, as DNA: TGTGCCATCGGCGACTATGGCTACACCTTC. Translation: CAIGDYGYTF.

This chain joins TRBV5-6 and TRBJ1-4; TRBD1 is a possible D gene (5 bases). Germline V gene data show CDR1 as SGHDT and CDR2 as YYEEEE. V lost 4 bases and J 0 bases, leaving 13 bases between the germline ends. This CDR3 is built from 16 residues. For the CDR3, the DNA is TGTGCCAGCAGCCTAGGACACCCGGCAACTAATGAAAAACTGTTTTTT. Translated: CASSLGHPATNEKLFF.

This chain links TRBV7-6 with TRBJ1-5, with D uncertain. The CDR3 totals 13 residues. V lost 1 base and J 6 bases, leaving 7 bases between the germline ends. The germline CDR1 and CDR2 sequences are SGHVS and FNYEAQ. This chain's CDR3 is CASSLGALQPQHF. DNA for the CDR3: TGTGCCAGCAGCTTAGGGGCACTTCAGCCCCAGCATTTT.

The chain recombines TRBV12-3 or TRBV12-4 with TRBJ1-6; no definite D call. The CDR3 runs to 11 residues. Trimming removed 1 base from V and 12 bases from J, with 4 bases in between. CDR3: CASSLGRPLHF. The CDR3 coding sequence is TGTGCCAGCAGTTTAGGGAGACCCCTCCACTTT.

The count of this clone is one. The gene calls are TRBV18 and TRBJ2-1; a weak D match, TRBD2 (6 bases). Between the trimmed V and J ends, which lost 4 bases and 7 bases, there was a span of 17 bases. The CDR3 sequence is 15 residues long. CDR1 is KGHSH and CDR2 is LQKENI in the germline V gene. The CDR3 DNA sequence: TGTGCCAGCTCACGGGGGGTCGCCTTTGAAAATGAGCAGTTCTTC. This encodes CASSRGVAFENEQFF.

This clone has only a few counts. The chain carries TRBV10-3 and TRBJ1-1; a possible D gene is TRBD1 (5 bases). Germline CDR1 is ENHRY and CDR2 is SYGVKD. This CDR3 has 14 residues. V shed 3 bases and J shed 6 bases, with 14 bases lying between them. The DNA for the CDR3 is TGTGCCATCAGTGACCCAGCCCGGGACGCTGAAGCTTTCTTT. This gives the protein CAISDPARDAEAFF.

The chain carries TRBV12-3 or TRBV12-4 and TRBJ2-2, with D possibly TRBD1 on 6 matching bases. CDR3 length: 13 amino acids. The V end was cut by 7 bases, the J end by 5 bases, with 11 bases between. The CDR3, as DNA: TGTGCCAGCACAGGGGCAGGGACCGGGGAGCTGTTTTTT. Translating it yields CASTGAGTGELFF.

The CDR3, as DNA: TGTGCCTGGAGTGTAGGTTTCTTACTTTCTGAAGCTTTCTTT. This codes for CAWSVGFLLSEAFF. The J gene is TRBJ1-1, the V gene TRBV30, with D unresolved. CDR3 size: 14 residues. Germline CDR1 reads GTSNPN; CDR2 reads SVGIG (reference sequence). Deletions cut 0 bases from V and 6 bases from J, with 14 bases between. Drawing the rest from reference TRBV30 and TRBJ1-1, the complete variable domain is SQTIHQWPATLVQPVGSPLSLECTVEGTSNPNLYWYRQAAGRGLQLLFYSVGIGQISSEVPQNLSASRPQDRQFILSSKKLLLSDSGFYLCAWSVGFLLSEAFFGQGTRLTVV.

This clone was seen just once. This chain connects TRBV9 to TRBJ2-5; 10 nucleotides match TRBD2. J lost 2 bases, V lost 0 bases, and 4 bases had no gene match. Looked up from germline, CDR1 is SGDLS and CDR2 is YYNGEE. The CDR3 is 16 residues long. Here the CDR3 reads CASSVGAAGGQETQYF. DNA of the CDR3: TGTGCCAGCAGCGTAGGGGCAGCGGGGGGGCAAGAGACCCAGTACTTC.

V usage is TRBV21-1 and J usage is TRBJ2-2. TRBV21-1 is a documented pseudogene. The CDR3 is made up of 18 amino acids. In nucleotides, the CDR3 is TGTGCCAGCAGCAAAGCGCGGTCGGAGGTGGGGCACACCGGGGAGCTGTTTTTT. Translated: CASSKARSEVGHTGELFF.

DNA of the CDR3: TGTGCCAGCAGTTTCTCAGACAGACTTAATCAGCCCCAGCATTTT. Translation gives CASSFSDRLNQPQHF. The chain joins TRBV27 to TRBJ1-5; D might be TRBD1 (5 bases). The V gene lost 3 bases and the J gene lost 4 bases, with 13 bases spanning the gap. The CDR3 runs 15 residues. Germline CDR1 is MNHEY and CDR2 is SMNVEV (reference sequence).

The chain joins TRBV12-3 or TRBV12-4 to TRBJ1-1; 7 positions agree with TRBD1. J gave up 7 bases and V 6 bases, and 8 bases lay outside the gene matches. The CDR3 contains 13 residues. The CDR3, as DNA: TGTGCCAGCAGAGATAACAGGGGCGGTGAAGCTTTCTTT. Translation gives CASRDNRGGEAFF.

The rearrangement links TRBV5-1 to TRBJ2-2; TRBD2 is a possible D gene (6 bases). The CDR3 covers 14 residues. In germline, CDR1 is SGHRS, CDR2 YFSETQ. Trimming left V 1 base short and J 6 bases short, with 10 bases between. This chain's CDR3 is CASSLLSSAGELFF. The CDR3 bases are TGCGCCAGCAGCTTGCTCTCTAGCGCCGGGGAGCTGTTTTTT.

This chain links TRBV7-3 with TRBJ2-3, with 10 bases matching TRBD2. CDR1 SGHTA and CDR2 FQGTGA come from the germline V gene. The CDR3 is 18 residues long. V shed 5 bases, J shed 4 bases, and the junction held 15 bases outside the gene matches. In nucleotides, the CDR3 is TGTGCCAGCAGCCGCCGGGCTTTAGCGGGGGGAGTTCCAGATACGCAGTATTTT. Its translation is CASSRRALAGGVPDTQYF.

The CDR3 spells CASKSMDRGEQFF. As DNA, the CDR3 is TGTGCCAGCAAAAGCATGGATCGGGGTGAGCAGTTCTTC. The J gene is TRBJ2-1, the V gene TRBV2; a weak D match, TRBD2 (5 bases). Per germline, CDR1 SNHLY and CDR2 FYNNEI. Trimming pared 7 bases from V and 9 bases from J, leaving 16 bases between. The CDR3 has 13 residues.

A single count supports this clone. Additional DNA sequences in this sample encode the identical CDR3. This chain joins TRBV4-1 and TRBJ1-1; possibly TRBD1 for D (6 bases). The V and J ends lost 0 bases and 0 bases respectively, with 17 bases between them. The CDR3 is 18 amino acids. Germline assignment: CDR1 MGHRA and CDR2 YSYEKL. The CDR3 DNA is TGCGCCAGCAGCCAAGATGATAGGGATTGGGACATGAACACTGAAGCTTTCTTT. Its translation is CASSQDDRDWDMNTEAFF.

The gene calls are TRBV6-1 and TRBJ2-7, with D tentatively TRBD1 (7 bases). The CDR3 has 12 residues. V was clipped by 3 bases and J by 10 bases, with 13 bases between them. Germline CDR1 is MNHNS and CDR2 is SASEGT. CDR3 nucleotides: TGTGCCAGCAGTGATGGCAGGGGGGAACAGTACGTC. This encodes CASSDGRGEQYV.

The chain links TRBV30 to TRBJ1-4; 9 bases map to TRBD1. Germline CDR1 reads GTSNPN; CDR2 reads SVGIG (reference sequence). Trimming cost V 3 bases and J 4 bases; bases outside gene matches: 6. The length of the CDR3 is 15 residues. This chain's CDR3 is CAWRKGDRVNEKLFF. In nucleotides, the CDR3 is TGTGCCTGGAGAAAGGGGGACAGGGTTAATGAAAAACTGTTTTTT.

The V and J genes are TRBV11-2 and TRBJ2-1; 7 bases agree with TRBD2. CDR1 is SGHAT, CDR2 FQNNGV, per germline. After removal of 5 bases from V and 3 bases from J, the junction contained 16 bases not matched to a gene. CDR3 length equals 18 residues. In DNA form, the CDR3 reads TGTGCCAGCAGCCCACTTTTGGGGAGGGAAAGCGTCTACAATGAGCAGTTCTTC. Translating it yields CASSPLLGRESVYNEQFF. Based on the CDR3 plus reference TRBV11-2 and TRBJ2-1, the full variable domain is EAGVAQSPRYKIIEKRQSVAFWCNPISGHATLYWYQQILGQGPKLLIQFQNNGVVDDSQLPKDRFSAERLKGVDSTLKIQPAKLEDSAVYLCASSPLLGRESVYNEQFFGPGTRLTVL.

The chain's CDR3 is CASSLPGVNYEQYF. Here the CDR3 DNA reads TGCGCCAGCAGCTTGCCCGGGGTGAACTACGAGCAGTACTTC. V usage is TRBV5-1 and J usage is TRBJ2-7; D perhaps matches TRBD2 (5 bases). Deletions cut 1 base from V and 3 bases from J, with 11 bases between. Germline CDR1 reads SGHRS; CDR2 reads YFSETQ. This CDR3 has 14 residues. Supplemented by reference TRBV5-1 and TRBJ2-7, the full variable domain reads KAGVTQTPRYLIKTRGQQVTLSCSPISGHRSVSWYQQTPGQGLQFLFEYFSETQRNKGNFPGRFSGRQFSNSRSEMNVSTLELGDSALYLCASSLPGVNYEQYFGPGTRLTVT.

This chain joins TRBV12-3 or TRBV12-4 and TRBJ2-2, with D uncertain. With 2 bases removed from V and 8 bases from J, the gap between germline ends came to 3 bases. The CDR3 length is 11 residues. CDR3 coding DNA: TGTGCCAGCAGTTTACGGGGGGAGCTGTTTTTT. It translates to CASSLRGELFF.

The rearrangement joins TRBV6-2 or TRBV6-3 to TRBJ2-1; unclear D gene. Trimming stripped 6 bases from V and 0 bases from J, with 15 bases between. The CDR3 runs to 16 residues. Germline CDR1 is MNHEY and CDR2 is SVGEGT. CDR3 nucleotides: TGTGCCAGCAGCCTTTACGAGGTCAGCTCCTACAATGAGCAGTTCTTC. It specifies CASSLYEVSSYNEQFF.

This chain uses TRBV24-1 with TRBJ1-5; D unresolved. Trimming shortened V by 3 bases and J by 7 bases, and 6 bases separated the two germline ends. Germline values: CDR1 KGHDR, CDR2 SFDVKD. This CDR3 is built from 12 residues. The CDR3 nucleotides are TGTGCCACCAGTGATGGGGTCCAGCCCCAGCATTTT. This encodes CATSDGVQPQHF.

V usage is TRBV5-1 and J usage is TRBJ1-6, with 7 positions matching TRBD1. Germline V gene lookup returns CDR1 SGHRS and CDR2 YFSETQ. J lost 8 bases, V lost 0 bases, and 2 bases had no gene match. The CDR3 contains 14 residues. CDR3 protein: CASSLGQGDSPLHF. The CDR3 DNA sequence: TGCGCCAGCAGCTTGGGCCAGGGGGATTCACCCCTCCACTTT.

This clone showed up just once. The V call is TRBV27, the J call TRBJ1-5, with a possible D match to TRBD1 (5 bases). CDR1 and CDR2 (germline): MNHEY, SMNVEV (reference sequence). This CDR3 is built from 15 residues. Trimming stripped 3 bases from V and 1 base from J, with 10 bases between. CDR3 DNA: TGTGCCAGCAGTTTCTCTGGGGCCAGCAATCAGCCCCAGCATTTT. Amino acids: CASSFSGASNQPQHF.

V usage is TRBV5-1 and J usage is TRBJ2-1, with a possible D match to TRBD1 (7 bases). CDR1 is SGHRS, CDR2 YFSETQ, per germline. Between the trimmed V and J ends, which lost 0 bases and 5 bases, there was a span of 18 bases. There are 17 residues in the CDR3. The CDR3 protein is CASSLAEGAEVNNEQFF. In nucleotides, the CDR3 is TGCGCCAGCAGCTTGGCGGAGGGGGCCGAAGTAAACAATGAGCAGTTCTTC.

This sequence joins TRBV10-1 and TRBJ2-2; D tentatively reads TRBD1 or TRBD2 (6 bases each). V was cut by 3 bases and J by 4 bases, with 12 bases left in between. Germline CDR1 WNHNN, CDR2 SYGVQD (reference sequence). There are 15 residues in the CDR3. The CDR3 DNA follows: TGCGCCAGCAGTGATCCGGGGGACATCACCGGGGAGCTGTTTTTT. This gives the protein CASSDPGDITGELFF.

The chain has TRBV6-5 and TRBJ1-6, with D hard to call. This CDR3 contains 14 residues. Trimming removed 6 bases from V and 8 bases from J, with 14 bases in between. Germline lookup yields CDR1 MNHEY and CDR2 SVGAGI. CDR3 protein: CASSRVPGDSPLHF. CDR3 coding DNA: TGTGCCAGCAGCCGGGTCCCCGGAGATTCACCCCTCCACTTT.

The chain recombines TRBV5-4 with TRBJ2-7, with D possibly TRBD2 on 8 matching bases. The germline V gene has CDR1 SGHNT and CDR2 YYREEE (reference sequence). This CDR3 is built from 16 residues. V lost 2 bases and J 2 bases, leaving 17 bases between the germline ends. CDR3 amino acids: CASSLGGGGPPYEQYF. CDR3 sequence (DNA): TGTGCCAGCAGCTTAGGGGGCGGGGGGCCTCCCTACGAGCAGTACTTC.

The V and J genes are TRBV9 and TRBJ1-2; D uncertain. Germline V gene data show CDR1 as SGDLS and CDR2 as YYNGEE. Trimming cost V 2 bases and J 0 bases, with 11 bases left between them. This CDR3 region has 15 residues. CDR3 in DNA: TGTGCCAGCAGCGTTGGCACGGCAGCTAACTATGGCTACACCTTC. It codes for CASSVGTAANYGYTF.

This clone turned up a few times. CDR3 region: CASSLDYGEKLFF. The CDR3 nucleotides read TGTGCCAGCAGCTTGGATTATGGGGAAAAACTGTTTTTT. V usage is TRBV5-4 and J usage is TRBJ1-4; D uncertain. Germline V lookup: CDR1 SGHNT, CDR2 YYREEE (reference sequence). The CDR3 is 13 residues long. V was cut by 0 bases and J by 8 bases, with 8 bases left in between.